The 5 T cell receptor beta chains below were found in one sample sequenced in a study of T cell responses to AZD1222 COVID-19 vaccine. The data were produced by immunoSEQ multiplex PCR, yet TCRdb's version contains in-frame clones alone and is incomplete. The repertoire includes more than 120,000 clones, about 92% of them detected once, and approximately 5% sits in the top ten. The source material was peripheral blood, sampled on day 0 of AZD1222 vaccination. These receptors were taken from an adult in good health.

The chain uses TRBV5-4 and TRBJ2-3; TRBD2 matches at 13 bases. The germline gives CDR1 SGHNT, CDR2 YYREEE (reference sequence). The CDR3 covers 16 residues. Trimming removed 2 bases from V and 1 base from J; junction bases left unmatched: 1. The CDR3 loop reads CASSFGLAGGTDTQYF. In DNA form, the CDR3 reads TGTGCCAGCAGCTTTGGACTAGCGGGAGGCACAGATACGCAGTATTTT. Looking up the rest from reference TRBV5-4 and TRBJ2-3 gives the full variable domain: ETGVTQSPTHLIKTRGQQVTLRCSSQSGHNTVSWYQQALGQGPQFIFQYYREEENGRGNFPPRFSGLQFPNYSSELNVNALELDDSALYLCASSFGLAGGTDTQYFGPGTRLTVL.

The chain has TRBV19 and TRBJ1-1, with 8 nucleotides matching TRBD1. The germline CDR1 and CDR2 sequences are LNHDA and SQIVND (reference sequence). The CDR3 extends over 14 amino acids. The junction had 9 bases not matched to a gene; V was cut back by 7 bases and J by 5 bases. CDR3 amino acids: CASTRQGASTEAFF. Here the CDR3 DNA reads TGTGCCAGTACGAGGCAGGGGGCGTCGACTGAAGCTTTCTTT.

This rearrangement joins TRBV5-5 to TRBJ1-2; tentative D call: TRBD1 (6 bases). CDR1 and CDR2 (germline): SGHKS, YYEKEE (reference sequence). V was clipped by 3 bases and J by 4 bases, with 22 bases between them. The CDR3 runs to 17 residues. This CDR3 is CASSWGWRGVGAYGYTF. The CDR3 nucleotides are TGTGCCAGCAGCTGGGGTTGGCGAGGAGTGGGGGCCTATGGCTACACCTTC. The full variable domain, rest sourced from reference TRBV5-5 and TRBJ1-2, is DAGVTQSPTHLIKTRGQQVTLRCSPISGHKSVSWYQQVLGQGPQFIFQYYEKEERGRGNFPDRFSARQFPNYSSELNVNALLLGDSALYLCASSWGWRGVGAYGYTFGSGTRLTVV.

CDR3 residues: CASSLKAGTGDGEQYF. The DNA for the CDR3 is TGTGCCAGCAGCCTGAAGGCAGGGACAGGGGACGGCGAGCAGTACTTC. The genes are TRBV7-9 and TRBJ2-7; 10 nucleotides line up with TRBD1. The trim removed 5 bases at V and 6 bases at J, leaving 13 bases unmatched. The CDR3 runs to 16 residues. The germline V gene encodes CDR1 SEHNR and CDR2 FQNEAQ (reference sequence).

The CDR3 is CASAEGTSGVYEQYF. The CDR3 nucleotides are TGCGCCAGCGCAGAGGGGACTAGCGGGGTCTACGAGCAGTACTTC. The rearrangement joins TRBV5-1 to TRBJ2-7; TRBD2 matches at 13 bases. Trimming cost V 7 bases and J 3 bases; bases outside gene matches: 7. The CDR3 is 15 residues long. From germline, CDR1 is SGHRS and CDR2 YFSETQ.